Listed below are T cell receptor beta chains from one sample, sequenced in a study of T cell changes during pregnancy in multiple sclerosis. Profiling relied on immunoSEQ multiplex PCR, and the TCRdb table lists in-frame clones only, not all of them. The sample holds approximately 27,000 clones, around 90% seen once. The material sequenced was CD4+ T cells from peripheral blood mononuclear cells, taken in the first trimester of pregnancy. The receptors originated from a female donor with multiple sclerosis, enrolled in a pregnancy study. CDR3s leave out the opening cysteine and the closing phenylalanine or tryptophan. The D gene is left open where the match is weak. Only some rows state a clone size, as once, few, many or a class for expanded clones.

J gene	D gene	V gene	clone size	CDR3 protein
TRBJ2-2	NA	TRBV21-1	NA	ASSKGQNTGELF
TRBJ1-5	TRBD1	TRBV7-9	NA	ASSRDRDQPQH
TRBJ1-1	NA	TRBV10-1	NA	ASSESSGSPEAF
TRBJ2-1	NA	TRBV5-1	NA	ASSLLNRMDNEQF
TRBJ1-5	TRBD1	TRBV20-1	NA	SVTGGEPQH
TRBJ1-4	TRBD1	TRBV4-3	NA	ASSQDLPGTGGGKLF
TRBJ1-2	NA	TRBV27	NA	ASSTVRGAIYGYT
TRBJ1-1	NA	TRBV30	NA	AWTDPRGADEAF
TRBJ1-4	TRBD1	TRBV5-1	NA	ASSSGQDNEKLF
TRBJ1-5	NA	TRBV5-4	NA	ASSLDPSQPQH
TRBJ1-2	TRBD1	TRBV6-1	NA	ASSRDRGYYGYT
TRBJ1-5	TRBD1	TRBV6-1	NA	ASETRTGRNQPQH
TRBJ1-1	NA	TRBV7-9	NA	ASSLEGGTEAF
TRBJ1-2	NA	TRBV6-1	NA	AGGGDRANYGYT
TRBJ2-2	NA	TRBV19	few	ASSIPAFWDTNTGELF
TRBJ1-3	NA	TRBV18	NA	ASSPERATIY
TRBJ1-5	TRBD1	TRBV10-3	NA	AISPGTGGNQPQH
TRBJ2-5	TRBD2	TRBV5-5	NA	ASSSRGTSEETQY
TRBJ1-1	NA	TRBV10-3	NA	AISDGGIEAF
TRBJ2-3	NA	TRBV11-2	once	ASSLDQGDTQY
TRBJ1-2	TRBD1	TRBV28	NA	ASSPGQGGGYT
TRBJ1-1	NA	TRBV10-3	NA	AISSGGLGTEAF
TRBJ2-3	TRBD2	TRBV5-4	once	ASSFGLAGARTDTQY
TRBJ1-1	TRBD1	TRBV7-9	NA	ASSPRQGMNTEAF
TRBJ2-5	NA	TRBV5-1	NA	ASSGPTGPQETQY
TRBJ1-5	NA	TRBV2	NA	ASSTDMSNQPQH
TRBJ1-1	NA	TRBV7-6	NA	ASKLNGAGEAF
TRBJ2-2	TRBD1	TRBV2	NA	ASSERTGGTGELF
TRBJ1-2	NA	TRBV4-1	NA	ASSQAGKNGYT
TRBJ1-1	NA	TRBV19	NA	ASREQMNTEAF
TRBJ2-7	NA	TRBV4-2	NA	ASSSRESSYEQY
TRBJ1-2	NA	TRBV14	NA	ASRSYDSLLYGYT
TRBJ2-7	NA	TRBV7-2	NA	ASSSFLEGGEQY
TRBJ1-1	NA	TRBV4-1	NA	ASSLVSDINTEAF
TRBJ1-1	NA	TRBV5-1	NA	ASSLVIGIAEAF
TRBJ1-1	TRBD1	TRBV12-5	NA	ASGRQGYTEAF
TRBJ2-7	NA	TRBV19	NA	ASSILWGPYEQY
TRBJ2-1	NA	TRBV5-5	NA	ASSLRGSGEQF
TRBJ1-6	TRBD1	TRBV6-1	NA	ASSVRQGLNSPLH
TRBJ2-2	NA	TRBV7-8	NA	ASSLNTNTGELF
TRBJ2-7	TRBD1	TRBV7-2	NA	ASSYRRTGAYEQY
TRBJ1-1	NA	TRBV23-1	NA	ASLPTGNTEAF
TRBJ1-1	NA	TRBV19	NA	ASKARGKNTEAF
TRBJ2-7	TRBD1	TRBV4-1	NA	ASSQIRDSSYEQY
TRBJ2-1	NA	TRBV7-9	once	ASSLRGGSYNEQF